The 26 T cell receptor beta chains reported below all come from one sample, sequenced in a study of OX40 agonist ivuxolimab in advanced cancers. Generated by immunoSEQ multiplex PCR, the TCRdb table keeps only in-frame clones and is missing some. The sample lists tens of thousands of clones, roughly 90% seen once, with less than 0.6% in the top ten. Source: CD4+ or CD8+ T cells sorted from blood, taken in a trial of the OX40 agonist ivuxolimab. The receptors here all came from an adult with an advanced solid tumor such as melanoma, head and neck, liver or kidney cancer.

This clone was detected only once. This chain connects TRBV7-9 to TRBJ2-3; no clear D gene. Germline V gene sequence: CDR1 SEHNR, CDR2 FQNEAQ (reference sequence). Between the trimmed V and J ends, which lost 2 bases and 0 bases, there was a span of 0 bases. There are 12 residues in the CDR3. CDR3 sequence (DNA): TGTGCCAGCAGCTTAAGCACAGATACGCAGTATTTT. Protein product: CASSLSTDTQYF.

The chain combines TRBV6-5 with TRBJ1-5, with TRBD1 as a possible D gene (5 bases). Germline values: CDR1 MNHEY, CDR2 SVGAGI. Trimming removed 0 bases at V and 0 bases at J, with 9 bases between. The CDR3 consists of 16 residues. Here the CDR3 DNA reads TGTGCCAGCAGTTACTCGGGGGGATATAGCAATCAGCCCCAGCATTTT. This codes for CASSYSGGYSNQPQHF.

The gene calls are TRBV6-1 and TRBJ1-1; D is uncertain. V dropped 8 bases and J dropped 1 base, with 11 bases sitting between them. CDR1 and CDR2 (germline): MNHNS, SASEGT. The CDR3 has 13 amino acids. CDR3 sequence (DNA): TGTGCCAGCCCCGCAGCTCCGAACACTGAAGCTTTCTTT. Translated: CASPAAPNTEAFF.

This chain joins TRBV2 and TRBJ2-7, with D unclear. Deletions cut 5 bases from V and 4 bases from J, with 9 bases between. The CDR3 length is 12 residues. Germline CDR1 and CDR2: SNHLY and FYNNEI. The CDR3, as DNA: TGTGCCAGCAGTTGGCAGGTTTACGAGCAGTACTTC. Encoded protein: CASSWQVYEQYF.

The J gene is TRBJ2-1, the V gene TRBV6-1; 9 nucleotides align to TRBD1. The germline V gene encodes CDR1 MNHNS and CDR2 SASEGT. The CDR3 extends over 16 amino acids. The V and J ends lost 0 bases and 8 bases, in that order; junction bases with no gene match: 8. The CDR3 region has the DNA TGTGCCAGCAGTGAAGCTTGGACAGGGGATTGGGATGAGCAGTTCTTC. Encoded protein: CASSEAWTGDWDEQFF.

This chain links TRBV10-3 with TRBJ2-3, with unresolved D. Between the trimmed V and J ends, which lost 0 bases and 1 base, there was a span of 5 bases. The CDR3 runs to 14 residues. Germline CDR1 is ENHRY and CDR2 is SYGVKD. The CDR3 bases are TGTGCCATCAGTGAGTCCCAGCGCACAGATACGCAGTATTTT. It codes for CAISESQRTDTQYF.

The chain links TRBV29-1 to TRBJ2-7, with D uncertain. Germline assignment: CDR1 SQVTM and CDR2 ANQGSEA. The CDR3 loop spans 11 amino acids. V was pared by 4 bases and J by 0 bases, with 4 bases between. This CDR3 is CSVGNSYEQYF. Written as DNA, the CDR3 is TGCAGCGTTGGCAACTCCTACGAGCAGTACTTC.

The chain joins TRBV29-1 to TRBJ2-7; TRBD1 aligns across 9 bases. Germline CDR1 is SQVTM and CDR2 is ANQGSEA. V shed 7 bases, J shed 4 bases, and the junction held 17 bases outside the gene matches. CDR3 size: 16 residues. DNA of the CDR3: TGCAGCGGCCGTGCCCTTGGACAGGGGAACCTTTACGAGCAGTACTTC. Its translation is CSGRALGQGNLYEQYF.

The V gene is TRBV18, the J gene TRBJ2-2; D is possibly TRBD2 (5 bases). The germline V gene has CDR1 KGHSH and CDR2 LQKENI. Trimming pared 2 bases from V and 6 bases from J, leaving 16 bases between. This CDR3 has 16 amino acids. CDR3 DNA sequence: TGTGCCAGCTCACCAGTGAGGGTGCGTTTTCCCGGGGAGCTGTTTTTT. As protein: CASSPVRVRFPGELFF.

The chain employs TRBV30 and TRBJ1-5; D uncertain. V lost 2 bases, J lost 6 bases, and 8 bases lay in between. From germline, CDR1 is GTSNPN and CDR2 SVGIG (reference sequence). There are 12 residues in the CDR3. CDR3 region: CAWSLNGQPQHF. The CDR3 DNA sequence: TGTGCCTGGAGTCTCAACGGTCAGCCCCAGCATTTT.

The gene calls are TRBV7-9 and TRBJ2-7; 11 bases fit TRBD1. The CDR3 consists of 14 residues. V shed 6 bases, J shed 5 bases, and the junction held 6 bases outside the gene matches. The germline CDR1 and CDR2 sequences are SEHNR and FQNEAQ (reference sequence). The CDR3 sequence: CASSSRTGGDEQYF. In DNA, the CDR3 is TGTGCCAGCAGTAGCCGGACAGGGGGCGACGAGCAGTACTTC.

The chain joins TRBV19 to TRBJ2-5; D is ambiguous. In germline, CDR1 is LNHDA, CDR2 SQIVND (reference sequence). The CDR3 has 14 residues. Trimming shortened V by 7 bases and J by 3 bases, and 15 bases separated the two germline ends. The CDR3 DNA reads TGTGCCAGTACTCCGGCGCCTGAGGAAGAGACCCAGTACTTC. The encoded protein is CASTPAPEEETQYF.

The chain links TRBV5-5 to TRBJ2-7; D uncertain. Trimming took off 8 bases at V and 5 bases at J, with 8 bases between the two ends. From germline, CDR1 is SGHKS and CDR2 YYEKEE (reference sequence). The CDR3 consists of 10 residues. The CDR3 loop reads CARNPDEQYF. For the CDR3, the DNA is TGTGCCAGAAACCCGGACGAGCAGTACTTC.

This chain joins TRBV19 and TRBJ1-2, with 9 positions matching TRBD1. The CDR3 loop spans 16 amino acids. V trimming: 7 bases; J trimming: 6 bases; junction bases outside the gene matches: 15. Per the germline V gene, CDR1 is LNHDA and CDR2 is SQIVND (reference sequence). The CDR3 DNA sequence: TGTGCCAGTAACCGGGACAGGGACTTTCGGGATCATGGCTACACCTTC. Protein sequence: CASNRDRDFRDHGYTF.

The chain is built from TRBV19 and TRBJ1-1, with D unresolved. The CDR3 runs 11 residues. Trimming cost V 7 bases and J 6 bases, with 9 bases left between them. CDR1 and CDR2 from the germline V gene are LNHDA and SQIVND (reference sequence). The CDR3 DNA follows: TGTGCCAGTAAACGGGCGGCTGAAGCTTTCTTT. Translation gives CASKRAAEAFF. Full variable domain (outside the CDR3, taken from reference TRBV19 and TRBJ1-1): DGGITQSPKYLFRKEGQNVTLSCEQNLNHDAMYWYRQDPGQGLRLIYYSQIVNDFQKGDIAEGYSVSREKKESFPLTVTSAQKNPTAFYLCASKRAAEAFFGQGTRLTVV.

The V gene is TRBV7-5, the J gene TRBJ1-1. TRBV7-5 is described as a pseudogene. The CDR3 covers 12 residues. The CDR3 DNA reads TGTGCCAGAAGCTTAGGAATCGTTGAAGCTTTCTTT. Translation: CARSLGIVEAFF.

The chain combines TRBV29-1 with TRBJ1-3; 7 bases match TRBD1. CDR1 is SQVTM and CDR2 is ANQGSEA in the germline V gene. V dropped 2 bases and J dropped 7; count of bases not matched to a gene: 11. The CDR3 is 15 residues long. CDR3 bases: TGCAGCGTTGAACCTGGGGCAGGGGGTAGGAACACCATATATTTT. Amino acids: CSVEPGAGGRNTIYF.

The V and J genes are TRBV30 and TRBJ2-3; TRBD2 agrees at 14 bases. V was pared by 4 bases and J by 5 bases, with 5 bases of the junction left unmatched. Germline V gives CDR1 GTSNPN, CDR2 SVGIG (reference sequence). The CDR3 sequence is 15 residues long. The chain's CDR3 is CAWNPGLAGEDTQYF. The DNA for the CDR3 is TGTGCCTGGAACCCGGGACTAGCGGGAGAAGATACGCAGTATTTT.

The chain combines TRBV5-1 with TRBJ2-7; 7 bases agree with TRBD2. V shed 7 bases and J 5 bases; nucleotides not matched to a gene: 6. Germline loops: CDR1 SGHRS, CDR2 YFSETQ. The CDR3 is 12 amino acids. The CDR3 DNA follows: TGCGCCAGCTCCGGGGGGTTACACGAGCAGTACTTC. Residues: CASSGGLHEQYF.

The rearrangement links TRBV9 to TRBJ2-2, with D unresolved. This CDR3 region has 15 residues. The germline V and J ends were trimmed by 3 bases and 5 bases, with 14 bases remaining between them. Germline CDR1 is SGDLS and CDR2 is YYNGEE. The DNA of the CDR3 is TGTGCCAGCAGCGAGAGAAGTACTTTGACCGGGGAGCTGTTTTTT. Its translation: CASSERSTLTGELFF.

This clone has more than one count but fewer than ten. One junction end does not reproduce the germline sequence, and a read error may be involved. The chain uses TRBV7-7 and TRBJ2-1, with TRBD2 identical over 7 bases. The V gene's germline CDR1 is SSHAT and CDR2 FNYEAQ (reference sequence). The CDR3 covers 14 residues. The CDR3 region is CASSLDRGDNEQFF. The CDR3 bases are TGTGCTAGCAGCTTAGACCGGGGGGACAATGAGCAGTTCTTC.

The chain combines TRBV6-5 with TRBJ2-7; TRBD1 matches 8 bases. Per the germline V gene, CDR1 is MNHEY and CDR2 is SVGAGI. V was pared by 6 bases and J by 2 bases, with 6 bases of the junction left unmatched. This CDR3 has 14 residues. CDR3 sequence: CASSLRDRPYEQYF. The CDR3 DNA follows: TGTGCCAGCAGCCTCCGGGACAGGCCCTACGAGCAGTACTTC.

The J gene is TRBJ2-7, the V gene TRBV7-2, with no clear D. Germline V gene lookup returns CDR1 SGHTA and CDR2 FQGNSA. The V gene lost 0 bases and the J gene lost 0 bases, with 9 bases spanning the gap. This CDR3 has 15 residues. The CDR3 DNA follows: TGTGCCAGCAGCTTAGCTTGGGGAAACTCCTACGAGCAGTACTTC. Its translation: CASSLAWGNSYEQYF. The variable domain in full, with the rest retrieved from reference TRBV7-2 and TRBJ2-7, is GAGVSQSPSNKVTEKGKDVELRCDPISGHTALYWYRQSLGQGLEFLIYFQGNSAPDKSGLPSDRFSAERTGGSVSTLTIQRTQQEDSAVYLCASSLAWGNSYEQYFGPGTRLTVT.

The chain joins TRBV5-1 to TRBJ1-2, with 7 bases identical to TRBD1. Germline lookup yields CDR1 SGHRS and CDR2 YFSETQ. J gave up 4 bases and V 4 bases, and 10 bases lay outside the gene matches. This CDR3 is 15 amino acids long. CDR3 DNA: TGCGCCAGCAGCCAACGGACAGGAGTATTCTATGGCTACACCTTC. Amino acid sequence: CASSQRTGVFYGYTF.

This chain joins TRBV7-2 and TRBJ2-1; possibly TRBD1 for D (5 bases). CDR3 length: 13 residues. Trimming pared 5 bases from V and 10 bases from J, leaving 15 bases between. The germline V gene encodes CDR1 SGHTA and CDR2 FQGNSA. The CDR3 here is CASSPGPEREQFF. CDR3 nucleotides: TGTGCCAGCAGCCCAGGGCCGGAACGGGAGCAGTTCTTC.

The chain has TRBV13 and TRBJ1-4; D not certain. The ends were cut back, 5 bases at V and 0 bases at J, with 10 bases in the middle. Germline CDR1 PRHDT, CDR2 FYEKMQ (reference sequence). The CDR3 has 15 residues. CDR3 in amino acids: CASSRRTATNEKLFF. The DNA of the CDR3 is TGTGCCAGCAGCAGGAGGACGGCAACTAATGAAAAACTGTTTTTT. Complete variable domain (other parts from reference TRBV13 and TRBJ1-4): AAGVIQSPRHLIKEKRETATLKCYPIPRHDTVYWYQQGPGQDPQFLISFYEKMQSDKGSIPDRFSAQQFSDYHSELNMSSLELGDSALYFCASSRRTATNEKLFFGSGTQLSVL.